The present T cell receptor beta chain was sequenced within a study of T-cell memory formation after mild COVID-19. Study-wide context: Largely, the TCR clusters proved donor specific. The study, taken as a whole, reports: Cross-reactive memory appears to have joined, as suggested by some responding clones showing up in pre-infection memory. CD8+ contracting clones occupied EMRA, while CD4+ ones occupied mainly CM and EM. The study found balanced CD4/CD8 in clones contracting day 15 to 85 and a CD4+ lean in later expanders.

TCRdb re-called the 5' RACE reads through MiXCR, storing one row per CDR3 protein. The data show 380,000 or so distinct CDR3 sequences, under 15% seen once. This clonotype was counted only a few times. Antigen unknown. V was clipped by 6 bases and J by 11 bases, with 11 bases between them. Germline V gene lookup returns CDR1 SNHLY and CDR2 FYNNEI. The CDR3 totals 11 residues. The sequence was collected from a man aged 18-30 years who had mild COVID-19 (a few samples of this study predate the infection). Cell type and time point are not known. The source material was PBMCs or a T cell subset sorted from them (not recorded which). The chain is built from TRBV2 and TRBJ2-1, with D tentatively TRBD2 (6 bases). CDR3 bases: TGTGCCAGCAGGCCGACTAGTAAGCAGTTCTTC. Its protein product is CASRPTSKQFF.